The text below deals with one T cell receptor (beta chain). The target of this receptor is not known. Base qualities are missing; no much larger clone stands one base away. This specimen comes from a study of blood T cell repertoires in COVID-19 (dated by TCRdb to 2018 to 2021). Some background on the complete study: Samples covering the acute and convalescent phases of COVID-19 were provided by collaborators in the United States, Italy and Spain. The sample metadata nearly always contained a de-identified subject ID, COVID-19 status, age in years and sex. Deeply sampled blood TCRbeta repertoires from subjects exposed to, actively infected with, or recovered from COVID-19 were included in the dataset. The repertoires were released in a freely available public database intended as a resource for research on the immune response to SARS-CoV-2. Where available, HLA class I and class II types were obtained from metadata supplied by the sample provider rather than from assay-based typing. The material from the prospective study consisted of cDNA or gDNA derived from T cells, B-cell-depleted T cells, or PBMCs. Samples came from the ongoing ImmuneRACE study (first 160 participants) plus 1,254 subjects from 6 global collaborators.

The investigation overall reported the following: How much clinical and demographic metadata was included differed by source and by participant, and the metadata was provided uncurated.

Counted from cysteine to phenylalanine, this CDR3 has 14 amino acids. The read is trimmed to its CDR3 DNA, 42 bases read in frame from base 1. V sheds 5 bases and J sheds 8 bases, leaving 15 bases between their ends. According to the germline V gene, CDR1 reads SGHTA and CDR2 reads FQGNSA. Participants in the prospective study were aged about 18 to 95 years, lived in 20 to 30 United States geographic areas, and enrolled through a virtual design. In the prospective study, participants were assigned to cohorts based on the clinical history participants reported in a screening survey and a study questionnaire. ImmuneRACE Cohort 3 recovered participants were defined by two consecutive negative NP/OP PCR tests, healthcare professional clearance, or symptom resolution. Each participant in the prospective study had whole blood, serum and a nasopharyngeal or oropharyngeal swab collected by mobile phlebotomists. Over a roughly two-month period, participants in the prospective study had the option of providing additional blood draws and questionnaires. Before DNA extraction, prospective study blood samples were shipped either frozen or at room temperature.

TCRbeta CDR3 regions were amplified from genomic DNA by means of the immunoSEQ Assay, a bias-controlled multiplex PCR. The source study handled its data this way. The number of nucleated cells in each sample was estimated from the amplification of reference gene primers within the assay. Sequence reads were collapsed and filtered to measure the absolute abundance of every unique TCRbeta CDR3 rearrangement. Productive Simpson clonality was computed per sample as the square root of Simpson's diversity index over productive rearrangements. TCRdb's version of the immuneACCESS table is confined to in-frame rearrangements and falls short of the full clone set. An unresolved V gene accounts for under half of the shortfall where checked; the remainder is of unknown origin. Clonal size and the V and J genes are those of that table, whereas D and trimming came from the DNA. The sample data list 400,000 or so clones, and 90% of these were observed just once. In total, the top ten clones hold about 0.6% of the sample.

Source material: PBMCs or T cells enriched from blood (not recorded which). Recombination joined TRBV7-2 with TRBJ1-4, with the D gene too uncertain to name. The sequence was obtained from a man aged 18 to 30 who had recovered from COVID-19. The CDR3 sequence is CASSLSHGFEKLFF. In nucleotides, the sequence is TGTGCCAGCAGCCTCTCTCACGGGTTCGAAAAACTGTTTTTT.